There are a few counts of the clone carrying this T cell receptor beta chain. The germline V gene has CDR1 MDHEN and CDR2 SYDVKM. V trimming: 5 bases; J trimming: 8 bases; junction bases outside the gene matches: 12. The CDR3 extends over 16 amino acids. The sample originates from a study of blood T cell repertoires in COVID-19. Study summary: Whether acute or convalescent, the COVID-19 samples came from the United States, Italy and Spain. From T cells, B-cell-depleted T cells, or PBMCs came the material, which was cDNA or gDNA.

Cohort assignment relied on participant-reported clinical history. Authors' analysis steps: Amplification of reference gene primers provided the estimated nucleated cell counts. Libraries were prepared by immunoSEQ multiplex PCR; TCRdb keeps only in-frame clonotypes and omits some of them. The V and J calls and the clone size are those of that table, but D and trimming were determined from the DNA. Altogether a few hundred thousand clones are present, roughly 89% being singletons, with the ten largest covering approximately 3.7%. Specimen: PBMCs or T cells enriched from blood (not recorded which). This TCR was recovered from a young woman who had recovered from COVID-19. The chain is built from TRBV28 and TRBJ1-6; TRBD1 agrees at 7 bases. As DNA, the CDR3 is TGTGCCAGCAGTGAACCGGACAGGTTTCGAGATTCACCCCTCCACTTT. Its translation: CASSEPDRFRDSPLHF.